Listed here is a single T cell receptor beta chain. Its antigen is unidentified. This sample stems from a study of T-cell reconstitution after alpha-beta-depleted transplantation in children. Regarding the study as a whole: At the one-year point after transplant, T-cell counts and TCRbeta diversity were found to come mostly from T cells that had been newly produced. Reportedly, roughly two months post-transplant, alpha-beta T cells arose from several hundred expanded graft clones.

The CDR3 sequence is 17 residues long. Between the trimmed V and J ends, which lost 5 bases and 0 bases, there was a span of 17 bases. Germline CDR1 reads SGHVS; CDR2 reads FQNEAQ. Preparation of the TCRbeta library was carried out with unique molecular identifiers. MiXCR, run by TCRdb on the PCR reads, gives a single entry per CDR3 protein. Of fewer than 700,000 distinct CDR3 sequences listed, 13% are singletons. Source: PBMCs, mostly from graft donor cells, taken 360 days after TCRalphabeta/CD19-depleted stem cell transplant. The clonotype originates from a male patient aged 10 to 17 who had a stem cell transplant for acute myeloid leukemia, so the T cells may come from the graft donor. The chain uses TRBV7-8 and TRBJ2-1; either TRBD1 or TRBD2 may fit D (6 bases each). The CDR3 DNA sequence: TGTGCCAGCAGCCGAAACAGGGAGGTAAGCTCCTACAATGAGCAGTTCTTC. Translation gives CASSRNREVSSYNEQFF. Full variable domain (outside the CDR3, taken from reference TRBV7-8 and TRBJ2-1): GAGVSQSPRYKVAKRGQDVALRCDPISGHVSLFWYQQALGQGPEFLTYFQNEAQLDKSGLPSDRFFAERPEGSVSTLKIQRTQQEDSAVYLCASSRNREVSSYNEQFFGPGTRLTVL.